This is a list of T cell receptor beta chains from one sample in a study of T cells in Graves' hyperthyroidism and ophthalmopathy. TCRdb reprocessed the multiplex PCR reads via MiXCR and lists one record per CDR3 protein. The sample holds roughly 580,000 distinct CDR3 sequences, more than 11% seen once. Sequencing was done on a sample of blood. These receptors were taken from a woman in her thirties with Graves' hyperthyroidism that later progressed to Graves' ophthalmopathy. Both conserved end residues are part of each CDR3. The D gene is left open where the match is weak. A clone size is listed for some rows: how often the clone was seen (once, few, many), or a class if it is expanded.

>.|many|TRBV6-1|TRBJ2-3
TGTGCCGTGTTACTGGAGGATACGCAGTATTTT
CAVLLEDTQYF
>.|many|TRBV6-2/TRBV6-3|TRBJ2-7
TGTGCCAGCAGTTACGCAGCTTCCTACGAGCAGTACTTC
CASSYAASYEQYF
>.|many|TRBV7-9|TRBJ2-3
TGTGCCAGCAGCTTAGGAGGATCGGGAGCGAGGACAGATACGCAGTATTTT
CASSLGGSGARTDTQYF
>.|many|TRBV2|TRBJ2-7
TGTGCCAGCAGGGGGACATACTACTCCTACGAGCAGTACTTC
CASRGTYYSYEQYF
>.|.|TRBV12-3/TRBV12-4|TRBJ2-1
TGTGCCAGCAGTTTATTTATTGGCGGGACTTACAATGAGCAGTTCTTC
CASSLFIGGTYNEQFF
>.|many|TRBV11-3|TRBJ1-2
TGTGCCAGCAGCTCCAGGGGAGGAGAACTGGGCTACACCTTC
CASSSRGGELGYTF
>TRBD2|few|TRBV4-2|TRBJ2-1
TGTGCCAGCAGCCAAGACGGGACTAGTTCCTACAATGAGCAGTTCTTC
CASSQDGTSSYNEQFF
>.|.|TRBV6-5|TRBJ1-1
TGTGCCAGCAGTTACATCAACGGGGGGAACACTGAAGCTTTCTTT
CASSYINGGNTEAFF
>.|many|TRBV6-1|TRBJ2-7
TGTGCCAGCACCCCCCGGAGCAATCTCCACGAGCAGTACTTC
CASTPRSNLHEQYF
>.|.|TRBV5-6|TRBJ2-3
TGTGCCAGCAGCTTCTGGAGGTCGATCCTCACAGATACGCAGTATTTT
CASSFWRSILTDTQYF
>.|many|TRBV24-1|TRBJ1-2
TGTGCCACCAGCCCCCGGGGAGCTAACTATGGCTACACCTTC
CATSPRGANYGYTF
>.|few|TRBV30|TRBJ1-1
TGTGCCTGGAGACCTAACAGGGTGGATAGGGGCCCTGAAGCTTTCTTT
CAWRPNRVDRGPEAFF
>.|few|TRBV3-1|TRBJ2-3
TGTGCCAGCAGCCAAGGACCCGGCGCAGATACGCAGTATTTT
CASSQGPGADTQYF
>.|.|TRBV6-5|TRBJ2-7
TGTGCCAGCAGTTACGGGAGACCCTACGAGCAGTACTTC
CASSYGRPYEQYF
>TRBD1|many|TRBV19|TRBJ1-2
TGTGCCAGTAGTAGGGGACAGGGCGACTATGGCTACACCTTC
CASSRGQGDYGYTF
>.|once|TRBV6-1|TRBJ1-2
TGTGCCAGCGACGGGACAATTGGCTACACCTTC
CASDGTIGYTF
>TRBD1|many|TRBV7-2|TRBJ2-5
TGTGCCAGCAGCTTAGTGGGTCAGGGGGCAGAGACCCAGTACTTC
CASSLVGQGAETQYF
>.|many|TRBV7-3|TRBJ1-1
TGTGCCAGCAGCGGAGGCAGGAACACTGAAGCTTTCTTT
CASSGGRNTEAFF
>.|few|TRBV3-1|TRBJ2-7
TGTGCCAGCAGCCAACTTAAGAGGTCCTACGAGCAGTACTTC
CASSQLKRSYEQYF
>TRBD2|many|TRBV6-1|TRBJ2-7
TGTGCCAGCAGTCGCACTAGCGGGAGTGGCTACGAGCAGTACTTC
CASSRTSGSGYEQYF
>.|many|TRBV25-1|TRBJ2-1
TGTGCCAGCAGCCCCATAAGGGGTGAGCAGTTCTTC
CASSPIRGEQFF
>TRBD2|many|TRBV29-1|TRBJ2-1
TGCAGCGTTAGACTAGCGGGACCGGGTGAGCAGTTCTTC
CSVRLAGPGEQFF
>.|.|TRBV6-1|TRBJ1-2
TGTGCCAGCAGGGGGATCTATGGCTACACCTTC
CASRGIYGYTF
>TRBD1|many|TRBV29-1|TRBJ2-7
TGCAGCGTTGAAGATCGCAGACAGGGGACCACATACGAGCAGTACTTC
CSVEDRRQGTTYEQYF
>.|many|TRBV7-9|TRBJ1-4
TGTGCCAGCAGCTACCCGGGGGATGGGGAAAAACTGTTTTTT
CASSYPGDGEKLFF
>.|many|TRBV6-1|TRBJ1-3
TGTGCCAGCAGTGAAGTCCACAGGCCGAGCTCTGGAAACACCATATATTTT
CASSEVHRPSSGNTIYF
>TRBD2|.|TRBV10-3|TRBJ2-2
TGTGCCATCAGGACCGCTAGCGGGACGAACACCGGGGAGCTGTTTTTT
CAIRTASGTNTGELFF
>.|many|TRBV24-1|TRBJ1-5
TGTGCCACCAGTGATCCGGGCCTCTCGCCCCAGCATTTT
CATSDPGLSPQHF
>.|many|TRBV2|TRBJ2-3
TGTGCCAGCAACGGAGATCGGGATACGCAGTATTTT
CASNGDRDTQYF
>.|many|TRBV9|TRBJ1-1
TGTGCCAGCAGCGTAGTAGGGGGACTGAACACTGAAGCTTTCTTT
CASSVVGGLNTEAFF
>.|many|TRBV5-1|TRBJ1-2
TGCGCCAGCAGCTTGAGCACATCTAACTATGGCTACACCTTC
CASSLSTSNYGYTF